Presented here are 31 T cell receptor beta chains from one specimen sequenced in a study of T cells in Graves' hyperthyroidism and ophthalmopathy. TCR beta CDR3 regions were amplified from RNA transcripts. The HTBI primer set served for first-round RT-PCR of the TCR CDR3. TCRdb processed the multiplex PCR reads anew with MiXCR; each CDR3 protein has one entry. The sample lists fewer than 450,000 distinct CDR3 sequences; about a sixth were seen once. The material sequenced was blood. The source of these receptors is a woman between 25 and 40 years old with Graves' hyperthyroidism that later progressed to Graves' ophthalmopathy.

This clonotype was counted only a few times. The chain employs TRBV30 and TRBJ2-1; no clear D gene. V shed 0 bases and J shed 7 bases, with 7 bases lying between them. This CDR3 region has 12 residues. Germline V gene sequence: CDR1 GTSNPN, CDR2 SVGIG (reference sequence). The CDR3 here is CAWSVLKNEQFF. CDR3 nucleotide sequence: TGTGCCTGGAGTGTACTGAAGAATGAGCAGTTCTTC.

This clonotype was seen more than once but under ten times. The V gene is TRBV7-9, the J gene TRBJ2-2; 7 nucleotides line up with TRBD1. Unmatched junction bases numbered 12, after V lost 5 bases and J lost 6 bases. This CDR3 is built from 16 residues. From germline, CDR1 is SEHNR and CDR2 FQNEAQ (reference sequence). CDR3 sequence reads: CASSPSTGLLAGELFF. In nucleotides, the CDR3 is TGTGCCAGCAGCCCTTCGACAGGGTTATTGGCCGGGGAGCTGTTTTTT.

The V call is TRBV6-1, the J call TRBJ1-1; D is unresolved. Germline CDR1 is MNHNS and CDR2 is SASEGT. Trimming cost V 6 bases and J 3 bases, with 11 bases left between them. This CDR3 has 13 residues. The CDR3 coding sequence is TGTGCCAGCAGGCGAGAGAGCCACACTGAAGCTTTCTTT. Amino acids: CASRRESHTEAFF.

The V and J genes are TRBV15 and TRBJ1-2; possible D gene TRBD1, 5 bases. The CDR3 runs to 16 residues. V was pared by 0 bases and J by 4 bases, with 15 bases between. Germline V gene sequence: CDR1 LNHNV, CDR2 YYDKDF (reference sequence). The DNA of the CDR3 is TGTGCCACCAGCAGAGACACCTTGACAGCTCTCTATGGCTACACCTTC. This gives the protein CATSRDTLTALYGYTF.

This clonotype was detected many times. The gene calls are TRBV27 and TRBJ2-1; 15 bases line up with TRBD2. The J segment lost 9 bases and the V segment lost 6 bases, leaving 12 bases of the junction unmatched. CDR3 length: 17 residues. The V gene's germline CDR1 is MNHEY and CDR2 SMNVEV (reference sequence). CDR3 sequence (DNA): TGTGCCAGCAGCCGGACTAGCGGGGGGGCCGAGCCGGGTGAGCAGTTCTTC. Translation: CASSRTSGGAEPGEQFF.

The table lists this clonotype with many counts. V is TRBV7-9 and J is TRBJ2-5; 7 positions agree with TRBD1. The V and J ends lost 4 bases and 4 bases, in that order; junction bases with no gene match: 12. Per the germline V gene, CDR1 is SEHNR and CDR2 is FQNEAQ (reference sequence). CDR3 size: 16 residues. The CDR3 DNA follows: TGTGCCAGCAGCTCCCTAGACAGGGCCTCGGGAGAGACCCAGTACTTC. This encodes CASSSLDRASGETQYF.

This clonotype was found many times. The chain combines TRBV15 with TRBJ2-5, with D maybe TRBD2 (5 bases). The CDR3 covers 15 residues. Germline V lookup: CDR1 LNHNV, CDR2 YYDKDF (reference sequence). V was clipped by 2 bases and J by 7 bases, with 17 bases between them. The CDR3 sequence: CATSRTAIRGGTQYF. CDR3 DNA: TGTGCCACCAGCAGAACTGCCATACGGGGTGGGACCCAGTACTTC.

This clonotype appeared many times. This chain joins TRBV12-3 or TRBV12-4 and TRBJ2-7, with a possible D match to TRBD1 (5 bases). V dropped 1 base and J dropped 6 bases, with 7 bases sitting between them. CDR3 size: 12 residues. The DNA of the CDR3 is TGTGCCAGCAGTTTAGATCAGGGCGAGCAGTACTTC. Its protein is CASSLDQGEQYF.

There are many counts of this clonotype. The chain recombines TRBV6-5 with TRBJ2-7, with a possible D match to TRBD2 (6 bases). V was cut by 0 bases and J by 10 bases, with 16 bases left in between. The CDR3 length is 14 residues. Germline V gene data show CDR1 as MNHEY and CDR2 as SVGAGI. The CDR3 DNA follows: TGTGCCAGCAGTTACTCGAGAAGGGCGGGGAGTCAGTACTTC. Translation gives CASSYSRRAGSQYF.

This clonotype was seen repeatedly, ten times or more. The CDR3 loop is CASSRILPTGTGDEKLFF. CDR3 sequence (DNA): TGTGCCAGCAGCCGAATCCTGCCCACCGGGACAGGGGATGAAAAACTGTTTTTT. The rearrangement uses TRBV7-9 and TRBJ1-4, with 10 bases that match TRBD1. This CDR3 contains 18 residues. The J segment lost 6 bases and the V segment lost 5 bases, leaving 15 bases of the junction unmatched. Germline V gene data show CDR1 as SEHNR and CDR2 as FQNEAQ (reference sequence).

This clonotype was observed a few times. The chain combines TRBV18 with TRBJ1-5; TRBD1 aligns across 7 bases. CDR3 length: 15 residues. V was clipped by 5 bases and J by 4 bases; unmatched bases: 8. Germline CDR1 reads KGHSH; CDR2 reads LQKENI. The CDR3 loop reads CASSMVTGLNQPQHF. CDR3 DNA sequence: TGTGCCAGCTCAATGGTGACAGGGCTTAATCAGCCCCAGCATTTT. Supplemented by reference TRBV18 and TRBJ1-5, the full variable domain reads NAGVMQNPRHLVRRRGQEARLRCSPMKGHSHVYWYRQLPEEGLKFMVYLQKENIIDESGMPKERFSAEFPKEGPSILRIQQVVRGDSAAYFCASSMVTGLNQPQHFGDGTRLSIL.

The chain joins TRBV9 to TRBJ1-1; the D gene is possibly TRBD1 (6 bases). Trimming removed 4 bases from V and 5 bases from J, with 18 bases in between. CDR1 is SGDLS, CDR2 YYNGEE, per germline. The CDR3 runs to 15 residues. The CDR3: CASSPRGGIGTEAFF. The CDR3 bases are TGTGCCAGCAGCCCCAGAGGGGGAATTGGTACTGAAGCTTTCTTT.

V usage is TRBV5-1 and J usage is TRBJ1-1; 9 bases fit TRBD1. The CDR3 totals 18 residues. Germline V gives CDR1 SGHRS, CDR2 YFSETQ. J was trimmed by 0 bases and V by 3 bases; bases with no gene match: 12. The CDR3 here is CASSSAGQGFEVNTEAFF. CDR3 sequence (DNA): TGCGCCAGCAGCTCTGCGGGACAGGGATTCGAGGTGAACACTGAAGCTTTCTTT.

This clonotype was observed a handful of times. The chain uses TRBV5-1 and TRBJ1-3; 7 nucleotides match TRBD1. Per the germline V gene, CDR1 is SGHRS and CDR2 is YFSETQ. V dropped 2 bases and J dropped 0; count of bases not matched to a gene: 8. The CDR3 runs 17 residues. The CDR3 nucleotides are TGCGCCAGCAGCTTAGTCTCTACAGGGGACTCTGGAAACACCATATATTTT. Amino acid sequence: CASSLVSTGDSGNTIYF.

CDR3 residues: CASSLGTGLQGWLKLFF. CDR3 sequence (DNA): TGTGCCAGCAGCCTAGGCACCGGGCTTCAGGGTTGGTTAAAACTGTTTTTT. This chain links TRBV28 with TRBJ1-4; D is perhaps TRBD1 (5 bases). Germline loops: CDR1 MDHEN, CDR2 SYDVKM. V dropped 6 bases and J dropped 10 bases, with 27 bases sitting between them. This CDR3 region has 17 residues.

This clonotype was counted at least ten times. The chain employs TRBV2 and TRBJ1-2; maybe TRBD1 (5 bases). The CDR3 length is 13 residues. The V gene's germline CDR1 is SNHLY and CDR2 FYNNEI. Trimming left V 6 bases short and J 11 bases short, with 19 bases between. This CDR3 is CASRGAGPTSYTF. The CDR3 coding sequence is TGTGCCAGCAGAGGGGCGGGTCCAACATCGTACACCTTC.

The genes are TRBV19 and TRBJ2-5; 8 bases fit TRBD1. Losses at the gene ends were 4 bases for V and 4 bases for J; bases not matched to a gene: 8. The CDR3 extends over 15 amino acids. CDR1 and CDR2 (germline): LNHDA, SQIVND (reference sequence). The CDR3 nucleotides read TGTGCCAGTAGTAGTCGAGTCGACAGGGGAGAGACCCAGTACTTC. Protein: CASSSRVDRGETQYF.

The chain has TRBV20-1 and TRBJ1-2; 10 bases fit TRBD1. The germline V gene has CDR1 DFQATT and CDR2 SNEGSKA (reference sequence). The CDR3 totals 15 residues. The ends lost 5 bases at V and 1 base at J; junction bases unmatched: 7. CDR3 in amino acids: CSARGTGVVNYGYTF. The CDR3 coding sequence is TGCAGTGCTCGAGGGACAGGGGTAGTTAACTATGGCTACACCTTC.

Worth noting for this clonotype: The germline gene is not matched at one end of the junction; a read error may be the cause. The V call is TRBV5-1, the J call TRBJ1-3, with a possible D match to TRBD1 (5 bases). CDR1 and CDR2 (germline): SGHRS, YFSETQ. The CDR3 has 16 residues. The CDR3 loop reads CASRLKTGASGNTIYF. CDR3 nucleotides: TGCGCCAGCCGCTTAAAAACAGGCGCCTCTGGAAACACCATATATTTT. Full variable domain (rest looked up from reference TRBV5-1 and TRBJ1-3): KAGVTQTPRYLIKTRGQQVTLSCSPISGHRSVSWYQQTPGQGLQFLFEYFSETQRNKGNFPGRFSGRQFSNSRSEMNVSTLELGDSALYLCASRLKTGASGNTIYFGEGSWLTVV.

This clonotype was seen many times. This may come from a read error, since a much larger clone is one base off. The chain combines TRBV28 with TRBJ2-5, with D possibly TRBD2 on 5 matching bases. This CDR3 contains 15 residues. Germline V gene data show CDR1 as MDHEN and CDR2 as SYDVKM. Deletions cut 6 bases from V and 9 bases from J, with 23 bases between. The CDR3 nucleotides read TGTGCCAGCAGCTCACTTATCGGGCAGGTGGAGGCCCAGTACTTC. Amino acids: CASSSLIGQVEAQYF.

At least ten counts were recorded for this clonotype. A junction end diverges from the germline sequence, so it may reflect a read error. This chain joins TRBV10-3 and TRBJ2-1; perhaps TRBD2 as D (6 bases). The germline V gene has CDR1 ENHRY and CDR2 SYGVKD. This CDR3 has 20 amino acids. The CDR3 DNA reads TGTGCCATCAGTGAGTCTGAGACTAGGAGACGGACCAGCTCCGACAATGAGCAGTTCTTC. Protein sequence: CAISESETRRRTSSDNEQFF.

This clonotype was counted many times. The chain is built from TRBV5-4 and TRBJ1-1; 7 nucleotides agree with TRBD1. J lost 4 bases, V lost 5 bases, and 8 bases had no gene match. Germline CDR1 and CDR2: SGHNT and YYREEE (reference sequence). The length of the CDR3 is 14 residues. The CDR3 loop is CASRAGQATTEAFF. CDR3 coding DNA: TGTGCCAGCAGGGCAGGACAGGCAACCACTGAAGCTTTCTTT. Full variable domain (rest looked up from reference TRBV5-4 and TRBJ1-1): ETGVTQSPTHLIKTRGQQVTLRCSSQSGHNTVSWYQQALGQGPQFIFQYYREEENGRGNFPPRFSGLQFPNYSSELNVNALELDDSALYLCASRAGQATTEAFFGQGTRLTVV.

This clonotype has ten or more counts. The V gene is TRBV5-1, the J gene TRBJ1-6; perhaps TRBD1 as D (6 bases). The V gene lost 4 bases and the J gene lost 10 bases, with 9 bases spanning the gap. The CDR3 is made up of 12 amino acids. The V gene's germline CDR1 is SGHRS and CDR2 YFSETQ. The CDR3 sequence is CASSLGQSPLHF. The CDR3 DNA is TGCGCCAGCAGCCTGGGACAATCACCCCTCCACTTT.

This clonotype was seen repeatedly, ten times or more. J is TRBJ2-5 and V is TRBV29-1; no reliable D call. The ends were cut back, 3 bases at V and 1 base at J, with 21 bases in the middle. The germline V gene encodes CDR1 SQVTM and CDR2 ANQGSEA. There are 17 residues in the CDR3. CDR3 DNA: TGCAGCGTTGACTGGGTACAAGCAGCGACCCTCCAAGAGACCCAGTACTTC. Protein sequence: CSVDWVQAATLQETQYF. Full variable domain (missing parts from reference TRBV29-1 and TRBJ2-5): SAVISQKPSRDICQRGTSLTIQCQVDSQVTMMFWYRQQPGQSLTLIATANQGSEATYESGFVIDKFPISRPNLTFSTLTVSNMSPEDSSIYLCSVDWVQAATLQETQYFGPGTRLLVL.

This clonotype was picked up many times. This chain joins TRBV10-3 and TRBJ1-2; 7 nucleotides align to TRBD1. V dropped 0 bases and J dropped 5; count of bases not matched to a gene: 9. The CDR3 totals 16 residues. Germline values: CDR1 ENHRY, CDR2 SYGVKD. The CDR3 here is CAISESNRGSGYGYTF. The CDR3 nucleotides are TGTGCCATCAGTGAGTCGAACAGGGGATCGGGTTATGGCTACACCTTC.

This clonotype was seen at least ten times. The chain joins TRBV4-1 to TRBJ1-1; the D is unclear. This CDR3 is 14 amino acids long. Trimming shortened V by 0 bases and J by 1 base, and 6 bases separated the two germline ends. Germline values: CDR1 MGHRA, CDR2 YSYEKL. The CDR3 spells CASSQDSRNTEAFF. The DNA of the CDR3 is TGCGCCAGCAGCCAAGATAGTAGGAACACTGAAGCTTTCTTT.

This clonotype was seen at least ten times. V usage is TRBV27 and J usage is TRBJ1-1; 8 bases map to TRBD1. V was clipped by 6 bases and J by 9 bases; unmatched bases: 9. CDR1 is MNHEY, CDR2 SMNVEV, per germline (reference sequence). This CDR3 contains 13 residues. The CDR3 sequence is CASRTNGQGQAFF. CDR3 nucleotide sequence: TGTGCCAGCAGAACTAACGGACAGGGCCAAGCTTTCTTT.

This clonotype was detected ten times or more. The rearrangement joins TRBV2 to TRBJ1-2, with 7 bases lining up with TRBD1. The germline CDR1 and CDR2 sequences are SNHLY and FYNNEI. This CDR3 comprises 13 residues. V was pared by 3 bases and J by 5 bases, with 3 bases of the junction left unmatched. The CDR3 DNA reads TGTGCCAGCAGTGAGCAGGGGGAGTATGGCTACACCTTC. It specifies CASSEQGEYGYTF.

In this sample, this clonotype turned up many times. The chain combines TRBV6-2 or TRBV6-3 with TRBJ2-7; 11 bases fit TRBD2. Per the germline V gene, CDR1 is MNHEY and CDR2 is SVGEGT. Trimming cost V 2 bases and J 3 bases; bases outside gene matches: 18. CDR3 length: 20 amino acids. CDR3 DNA sequence: TGTGCCAGCAGTTACCAACCCCTTCTAGCGGGGGGCCCAAGGGGCTACGAGCAGTACTTC. This encodes CASSYQPLLAGGPRGYEQYF.

In its sample, this clonotype was seen many times. V is TRBV25-1 and J is TRBJ2-2; D gene ambiguous. This CDR3 is 15 amino acids long. Trimming stripped 1 base from V and 1 base from J, with 7 bases between. Looked up from germline, CDR1 is MGHDK and CDR2 is SYGVNS. The CDR3 loop reads CASSESAVNTGELFF. CDR3 nucleotides: TGTGCCAGCAGTGAATCGGCAGTGAACACCGGGGAGCTGTTTTTT.

This chain links TRBV6-2 or TRBV6-3 with TRBJ2-1; 11 nucleotides match TRBD2. CDR3 size: 18 residues. Germline-derived CDR1 and CDR2 are MNHEY and SVGEGT. With 5 bases clipped from V and 0 bases from J, the junction kept 9 bases outside the gene matches. In nucleotides, the CDR3 is TGTGCCAGCAGTGATTCGGGACTAGCGGCCAGCTCCTACAATGAGCAGTTCTTC. It translates to CASSDSGLAASSYNEQFF.